Sequencing of this T cell receptor (beta chain) was carried out in a study of blood T cell repertoires in COVID-19. The table came from immunoSEQ multiplex PCR; TCRdb's copy has only in-frame clones and leaves some out. The sample contains roughly 250,000 clones, 83% of which appear only once. Germline CDR1 is SGHRS and CDR2 is YFSETQ. The germline V and J ends were trimmed by 0 bases and 11 bases, with 17 bases remaining between them. The CDR3 is made up of 14 amino acids. This clone was found many times. This clonotype originated in a human donor in a cohort sampled during active COVID-19. The chain recombines TRBV5-1 with TRBJ1-1; TRBD1 might be the D (6 bases). The sample consisted of peripheral blood. The CDR3 coding sequence is TGCGCCAGCAGCTTGGGTACGGTTCAGGGGTTCGCTTTCTTT. Its translation is CASSLGTVQGFAFF.